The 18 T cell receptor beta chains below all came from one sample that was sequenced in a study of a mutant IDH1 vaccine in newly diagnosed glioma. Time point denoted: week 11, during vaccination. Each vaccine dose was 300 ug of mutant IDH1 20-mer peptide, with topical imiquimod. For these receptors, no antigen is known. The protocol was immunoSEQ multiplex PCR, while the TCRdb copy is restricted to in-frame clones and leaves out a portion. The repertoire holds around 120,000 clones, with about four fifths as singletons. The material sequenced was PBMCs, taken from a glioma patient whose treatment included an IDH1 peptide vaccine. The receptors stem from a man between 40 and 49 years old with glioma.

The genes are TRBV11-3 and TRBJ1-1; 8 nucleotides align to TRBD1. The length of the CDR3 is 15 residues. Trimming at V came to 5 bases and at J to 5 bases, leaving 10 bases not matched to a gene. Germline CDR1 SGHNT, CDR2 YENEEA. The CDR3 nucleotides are TGTGCCAGCAGCCGACACAGGGGGTATGGAACTGAAGCTTTCTTT. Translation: CASSRHRGYGTEAFF.

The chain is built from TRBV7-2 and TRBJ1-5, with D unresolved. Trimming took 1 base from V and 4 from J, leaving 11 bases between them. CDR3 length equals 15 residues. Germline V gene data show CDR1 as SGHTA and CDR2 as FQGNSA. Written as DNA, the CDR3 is TGTGCCAGCAGCTTAGTGGGCAGGATAAATCAGCCCCAGCATTTT. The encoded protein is CASSLVGRINQPQHF. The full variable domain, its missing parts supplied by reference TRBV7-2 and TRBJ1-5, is GAGVSQSPSNKVTEKGKDVELRCDPISGHTALYWYRQSLGQGLEFLIYFQGNSAPDKSGLPSDRFSAERTGGSVSTLTIQRTQQEDSAVYLCASSLVGRINQPQHFGDGTRLSIL.

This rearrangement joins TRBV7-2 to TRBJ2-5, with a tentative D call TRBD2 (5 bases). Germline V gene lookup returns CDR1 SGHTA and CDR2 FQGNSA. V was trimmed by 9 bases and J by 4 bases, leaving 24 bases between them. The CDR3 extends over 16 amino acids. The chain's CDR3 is CASAPAVFGGGETQYF. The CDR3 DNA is TGTGCCAGTGCCCCGGCCGTCTTTGGAGGAGGAGAGACCCAGTACTTC.

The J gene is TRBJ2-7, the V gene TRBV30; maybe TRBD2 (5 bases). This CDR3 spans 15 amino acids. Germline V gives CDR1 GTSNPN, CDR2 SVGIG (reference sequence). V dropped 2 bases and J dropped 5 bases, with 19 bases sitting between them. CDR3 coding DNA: TGTGCCTGGAGTTCTCCCAGACTACCCTGGAACGAGCAGTACTTC. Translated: CAWSSPRLPWNEQYF.

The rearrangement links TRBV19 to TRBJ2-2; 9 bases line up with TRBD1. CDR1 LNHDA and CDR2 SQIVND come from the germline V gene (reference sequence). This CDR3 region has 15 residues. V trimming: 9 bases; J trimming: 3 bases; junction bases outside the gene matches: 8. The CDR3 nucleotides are TGTGCCAGCCGGAACAGGGGGCCCTACACCGGGGAGCTGTTTTTT. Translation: CASRNRGPYTGELFF.

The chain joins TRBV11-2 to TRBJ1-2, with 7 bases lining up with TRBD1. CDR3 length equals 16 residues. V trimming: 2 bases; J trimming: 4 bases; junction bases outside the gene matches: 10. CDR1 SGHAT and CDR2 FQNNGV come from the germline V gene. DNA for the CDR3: TGTGCCAGCAGCTTACGTGACAGGGCAATATTCTATGGCTACACCTTC. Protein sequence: CASSLRDRAIFYGYTF.

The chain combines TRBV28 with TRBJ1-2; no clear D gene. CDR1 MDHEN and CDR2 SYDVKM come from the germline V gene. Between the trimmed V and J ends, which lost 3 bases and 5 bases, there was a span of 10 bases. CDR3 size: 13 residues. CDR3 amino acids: CASSFTGIYGYTF. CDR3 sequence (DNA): TGTGCCAGCAGTTTTACTGGGATTTATGGCTACACCTTC.

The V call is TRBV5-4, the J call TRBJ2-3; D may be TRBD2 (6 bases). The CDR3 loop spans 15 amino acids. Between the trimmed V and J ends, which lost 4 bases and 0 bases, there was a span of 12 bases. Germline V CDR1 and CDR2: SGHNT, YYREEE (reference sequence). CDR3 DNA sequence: TGTGCCAGCAGCCCCGGGACTCACAGCACAGATACGCAGTATTTT. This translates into CASSPGTHSTDTQYF.

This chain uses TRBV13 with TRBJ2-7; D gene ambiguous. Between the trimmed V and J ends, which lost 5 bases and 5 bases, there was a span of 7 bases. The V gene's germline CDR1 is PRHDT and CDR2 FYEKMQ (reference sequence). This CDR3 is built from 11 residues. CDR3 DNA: TGTGCCAGCAGCGGCCGTAACGAGCAGTACTTC. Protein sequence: CASSGRNEQYF.

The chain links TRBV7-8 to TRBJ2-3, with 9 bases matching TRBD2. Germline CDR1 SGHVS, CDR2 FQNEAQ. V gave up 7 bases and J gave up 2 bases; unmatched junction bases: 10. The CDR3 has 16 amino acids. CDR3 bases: TGTGCCAGCACCTTCGGGCTAGCGGGGTACACAGATACGCAGTATTTT. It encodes CASTFGLAGYTDTQYF.

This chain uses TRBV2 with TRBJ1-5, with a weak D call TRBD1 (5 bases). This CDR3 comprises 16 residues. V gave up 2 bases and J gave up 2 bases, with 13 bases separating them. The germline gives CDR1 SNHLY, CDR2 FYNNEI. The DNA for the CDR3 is TGTGCCAGCAGTGAATACGGGGGAATGGGCAATCAGCCCCAGCATTTT. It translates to CASSEYGGMGNQPQHF.

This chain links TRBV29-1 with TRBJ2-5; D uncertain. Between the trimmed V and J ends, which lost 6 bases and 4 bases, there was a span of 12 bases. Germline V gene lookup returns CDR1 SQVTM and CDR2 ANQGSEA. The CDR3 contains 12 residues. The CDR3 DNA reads TGCAGCGTGGGTAGTGGAACAGAGACCCAGTACTTC. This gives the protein CSVGSGTETQYF. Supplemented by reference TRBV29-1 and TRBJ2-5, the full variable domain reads SAVISQKPSRDICQRGTSLTIQCQVDSQVTMMFWYRQQPGQSLTLIATANQGSEATYESGFVIDKFPISRPNLTFSTLTVSNMSPEDSSIYLCSVGSGTETQYFGPGTRLLVL.

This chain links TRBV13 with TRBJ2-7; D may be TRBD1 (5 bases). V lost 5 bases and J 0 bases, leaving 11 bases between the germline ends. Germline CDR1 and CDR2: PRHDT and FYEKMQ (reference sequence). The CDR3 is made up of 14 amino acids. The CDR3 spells CASSPDKFSYEQYF. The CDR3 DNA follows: TGTGCCAGCAGCCCGGACAAATTCTCCTACGAGCAGTACTTC. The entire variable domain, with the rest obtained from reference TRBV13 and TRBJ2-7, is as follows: AAGVIQSPRHLIKEKRETATLKCYPIPRHDTVYWYQQGPGQDPQFLISFYEKMQSDKGSIPDRFSAQQFSDYHSELNMSSLELGDSALYFCASSPDKFSYEQYFGPGTRLTVT.

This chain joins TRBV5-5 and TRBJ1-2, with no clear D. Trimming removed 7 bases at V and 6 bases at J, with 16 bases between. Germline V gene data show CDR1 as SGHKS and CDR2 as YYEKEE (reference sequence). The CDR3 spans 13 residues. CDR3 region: CASGRHPWDGYTF. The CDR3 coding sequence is TGTGCCAGCGGGCGACACCCCTGGGATGGCTACACCTTC. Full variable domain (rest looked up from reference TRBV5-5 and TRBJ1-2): DAGVTQSPTHLIKTRGQQVTLRCSPISGHKSVSWYQQVLGQGPQFIFQYYEKEERGRGNFPDRFSARQFPNYSSELNVNALLLGDSALYLCASGRHPWDGYTFGSGTRLTVV.

As DNA, the CDR3 is TGCGCCAGCAGCCAAGATCCCACAGGCTACGAGCAGTACTTC. It yields the protein CASSQDPTGYEQYF. The chain combines TRBV4-3 with TRBJ2-7, with a possible D match to TRBD1 (5 bases). The CDR3 covers 14 residues. CDR1 LGHNA and CDR2 YSLEER come from the germline V gene. V was pared by 0 bases and J by 3 bases, with 9 bases between.

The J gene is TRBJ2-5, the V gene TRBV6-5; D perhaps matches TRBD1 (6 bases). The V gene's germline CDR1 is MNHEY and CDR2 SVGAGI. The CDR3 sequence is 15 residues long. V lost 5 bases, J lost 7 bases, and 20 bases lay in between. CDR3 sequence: CASSLGHGEGWTQYF. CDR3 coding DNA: TGTGCCAGCAGTCTGGGACACGGAGAAGGTTGGACCCAGTACTTC.

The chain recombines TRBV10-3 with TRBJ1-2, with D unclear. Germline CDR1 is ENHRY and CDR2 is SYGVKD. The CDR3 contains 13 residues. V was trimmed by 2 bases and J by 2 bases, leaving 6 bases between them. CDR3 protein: CAISEGLNYGYTF. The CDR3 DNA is TGTGCCATCAGTGAGGGCCTCAACTATGGCTACACCTTC.

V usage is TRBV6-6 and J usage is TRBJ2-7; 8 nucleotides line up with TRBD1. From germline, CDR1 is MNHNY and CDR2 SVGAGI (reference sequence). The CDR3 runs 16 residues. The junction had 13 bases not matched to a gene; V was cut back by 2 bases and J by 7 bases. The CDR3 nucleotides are TGTGCCAGCAGTTACGCCTCCCGGACAGGGTCTAGTGAGCAGTACTTC. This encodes CASSYASRTGSSEQYF.